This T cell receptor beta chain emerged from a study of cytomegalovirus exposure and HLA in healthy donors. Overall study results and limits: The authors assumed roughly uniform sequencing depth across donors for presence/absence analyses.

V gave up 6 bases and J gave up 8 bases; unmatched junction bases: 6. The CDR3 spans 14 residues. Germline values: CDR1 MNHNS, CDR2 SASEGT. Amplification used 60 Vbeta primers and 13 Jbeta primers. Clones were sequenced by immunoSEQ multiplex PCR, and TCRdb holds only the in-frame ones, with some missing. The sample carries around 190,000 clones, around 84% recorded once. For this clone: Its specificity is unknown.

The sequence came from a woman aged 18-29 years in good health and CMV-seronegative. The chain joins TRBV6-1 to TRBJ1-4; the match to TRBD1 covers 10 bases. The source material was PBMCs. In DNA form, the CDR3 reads TGTGCCAGCAGCGTGACAGGGGGCCGGGAAAAACTGTTTTTT. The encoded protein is CASSVTGGREKLFF.